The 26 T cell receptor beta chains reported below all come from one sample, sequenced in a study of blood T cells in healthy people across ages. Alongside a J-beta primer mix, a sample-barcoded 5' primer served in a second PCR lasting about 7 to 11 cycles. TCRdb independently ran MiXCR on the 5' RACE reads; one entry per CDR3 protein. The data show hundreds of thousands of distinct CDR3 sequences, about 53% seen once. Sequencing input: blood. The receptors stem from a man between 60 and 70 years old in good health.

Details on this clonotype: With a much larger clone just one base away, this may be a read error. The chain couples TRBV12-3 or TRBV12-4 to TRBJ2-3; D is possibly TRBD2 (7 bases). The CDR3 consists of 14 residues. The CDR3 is CAGSFGGGGDAEYF. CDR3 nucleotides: TGTGCCGGCAGTTTTGGGGGGGGCGGAGATGCGGAGTATTTT.

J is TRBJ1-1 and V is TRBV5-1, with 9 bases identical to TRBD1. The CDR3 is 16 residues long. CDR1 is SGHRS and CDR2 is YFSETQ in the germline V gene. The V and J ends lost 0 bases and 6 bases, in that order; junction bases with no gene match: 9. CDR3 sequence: CASSLARDRVRAEAFF. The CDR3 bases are TGCGCCAGCAGCTTGGCCCGGGACAGGGTAAGGGCTGAAGCTTTCTTT.

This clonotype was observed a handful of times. The DNA for the CDR3 is TGCGCCAGCAGCCAAGAAGGCCCCGGGACTAGCGGCCCTCATACGCAGTATTTT. Encoded protein: CASSQEGPGTSGPHTQYF. V gene TRBV4-1 combines with J gene TRBJ2-3, with 11 nucleotides matching TRBD2. With 0 bases clipped from V and 7 bases from J, the junction kept 12 bases outside the gene matches. Germline CDR1 MGHRA, CDR2 YSYEKL. The CDR3 sequence is 18 residues long.

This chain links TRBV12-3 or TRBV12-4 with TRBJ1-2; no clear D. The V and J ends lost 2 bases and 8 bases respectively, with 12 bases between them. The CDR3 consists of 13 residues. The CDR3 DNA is TGTGCCAGCAGTTTAAAAGGGCAGACCGGCTACACCTTC. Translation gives CASSLKGQTGYTF.

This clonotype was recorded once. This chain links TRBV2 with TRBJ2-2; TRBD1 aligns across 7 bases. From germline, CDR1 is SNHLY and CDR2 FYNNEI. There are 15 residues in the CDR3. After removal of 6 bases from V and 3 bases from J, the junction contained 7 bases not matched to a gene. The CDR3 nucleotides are TGTGCCAGCAGCAAGGACAGGAGACACACCGGGGAGCTGTTTTTT. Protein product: CASSKDRRHTGELFF.

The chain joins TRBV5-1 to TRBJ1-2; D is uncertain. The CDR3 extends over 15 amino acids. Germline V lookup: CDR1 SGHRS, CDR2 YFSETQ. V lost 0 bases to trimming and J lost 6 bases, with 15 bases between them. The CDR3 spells CASSLEGREGNGYTF. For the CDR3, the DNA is TGCGCCAGCAGCTTGGAAGGTCGCGAGGGAAATGGCTACACCTTC.

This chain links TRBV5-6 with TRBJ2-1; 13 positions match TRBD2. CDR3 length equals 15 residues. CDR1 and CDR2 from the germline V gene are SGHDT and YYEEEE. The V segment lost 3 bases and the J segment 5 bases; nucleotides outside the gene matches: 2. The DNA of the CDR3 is TGTGCCAGCAGCTCCGGACTAGCGGGGGACAATGAGCAGTTCTTC. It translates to CASSSGLAGDNEQFF.

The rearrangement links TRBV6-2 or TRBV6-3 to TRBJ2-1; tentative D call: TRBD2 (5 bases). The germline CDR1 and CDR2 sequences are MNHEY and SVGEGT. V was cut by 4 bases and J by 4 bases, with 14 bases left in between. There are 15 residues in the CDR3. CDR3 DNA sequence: TGTGCCAGCAGTTTCCGGGGATTACTGTACAATGAGCAGTTCTTC. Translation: CASSFRGLLYNEQFF.

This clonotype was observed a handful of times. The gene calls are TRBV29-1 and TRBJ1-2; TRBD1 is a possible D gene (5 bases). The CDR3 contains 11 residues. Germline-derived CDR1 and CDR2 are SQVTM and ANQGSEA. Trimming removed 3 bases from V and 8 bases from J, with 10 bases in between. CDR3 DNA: TGCAGCGTTGATAGGGGTGAGGGCTACACCTTC. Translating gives CSVDRGEGYTF.

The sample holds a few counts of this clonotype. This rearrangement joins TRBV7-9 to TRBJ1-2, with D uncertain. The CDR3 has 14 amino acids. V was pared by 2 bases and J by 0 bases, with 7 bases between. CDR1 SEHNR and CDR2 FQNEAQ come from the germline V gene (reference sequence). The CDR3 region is CASSLSATNYGYTF. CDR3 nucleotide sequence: TGTGCCAGCAGCTTATCCGCTACTAACTATGGCTACACCTTC.

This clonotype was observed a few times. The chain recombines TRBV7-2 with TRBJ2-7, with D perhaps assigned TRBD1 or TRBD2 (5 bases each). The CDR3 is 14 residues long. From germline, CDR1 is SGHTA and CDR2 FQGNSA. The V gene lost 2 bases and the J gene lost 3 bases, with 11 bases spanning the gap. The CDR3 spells CASSLSSGRYEQYF. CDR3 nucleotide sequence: TGTGCCAGCAGCTTATCTTCGGGGCGCTACGAGCAGTACTTC.

CDR3 coding DNA: TGCGCCAGCAGCGTAGGACAGATCGTCAATGAGCAGTTCTTC. As protein: CASSVGQIVNEQFF. V is TRBV5-1 and J is TRBJ2-1; tentatively, D is TRBD1 (6 bases). Deletions cut 4 bases from V and 6 bases from J, with 14 bases between. Germline lookup yields CDR1 SGHRS and CDR2 YFSETQ. CDR3 length: 14 amino acids. Filled out from reference TRBV5-1 and TRBJ2-1, the complete variable domain reads KAGVTQTPRYLIKTRGQQVTLSCSPISGHRSVSWYQQTPGQGLQFLFEYFSETQRNKGNFPGRFSGRQFSNSRSEMNVSTLELGDSALYLCASSVGQIVNEQFFGPGTRLTVL.

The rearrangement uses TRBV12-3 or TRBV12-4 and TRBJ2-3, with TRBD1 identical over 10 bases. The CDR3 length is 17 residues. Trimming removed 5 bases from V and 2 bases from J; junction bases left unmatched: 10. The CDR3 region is CASSPIPGQGSTDTQYF. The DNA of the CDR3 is TGTGCCAGCAGTCCGATCCCGGGACAGGGGTCCACAGATACGCAGTATTTT.

CDR3 protein: CASSLLSASGGVTQYF. Written as DNA, the CDR3 is TGTGCCAGCAGCTTATTGTCGGCTAGCGGAGGGGTAACGCAGTATTTT. The genes are TRBV7-2 and TRBJ2-3; 7 bases are shared with TRBD2. V was pared by 2 bases and J by 9 bases, with 14 bases of the junction left unmatched. Germline loops: CDR1 SGHTA, CDR2 FQGNSA. The CDR3 is 16 amino acids.

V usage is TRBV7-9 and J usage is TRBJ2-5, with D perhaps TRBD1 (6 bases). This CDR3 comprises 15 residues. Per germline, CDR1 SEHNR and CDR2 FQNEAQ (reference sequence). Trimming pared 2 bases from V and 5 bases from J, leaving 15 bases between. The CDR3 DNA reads TGTGCCAGCAGCTTATTACAGGGTGGTATTGAGACCCAGTACTTC. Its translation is CASSLLQGGIETQYF. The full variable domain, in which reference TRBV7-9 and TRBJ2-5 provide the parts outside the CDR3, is DTGVSQNPRHKITKRGQNVTFRCDPISEHNRLYWYRQTLGQGPEFLTYFQNEAQLEKSRLLSDRFSAERPKGSFSTLEIQRTEQGDSAMYLCASSLLQGGIETQYFGPGTRLLVL.

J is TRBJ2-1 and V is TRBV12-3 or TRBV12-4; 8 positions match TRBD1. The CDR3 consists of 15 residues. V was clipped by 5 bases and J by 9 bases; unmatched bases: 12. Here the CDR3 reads CASSKDRGLGVEQFF. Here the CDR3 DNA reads TGTGCCAGCAGTAAAGACAGGGGTCTTGGAGTTGAGCAGTTCTTC.

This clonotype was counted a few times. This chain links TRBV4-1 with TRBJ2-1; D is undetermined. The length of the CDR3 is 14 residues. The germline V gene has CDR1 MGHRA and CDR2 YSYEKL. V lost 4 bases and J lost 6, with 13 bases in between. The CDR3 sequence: CASSRSLNLNEQFF. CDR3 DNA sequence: TGCGCCAGCAGCCGTTCACTAAATCTCAATGAGCAGTTCTTC.

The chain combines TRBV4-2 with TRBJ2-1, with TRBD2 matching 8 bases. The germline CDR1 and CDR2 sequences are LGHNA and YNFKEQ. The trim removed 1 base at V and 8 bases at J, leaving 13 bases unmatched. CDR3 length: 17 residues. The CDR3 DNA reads TGTGCCAGCAGCCAAGGCCCAGCGGGGGCCAGTGGCGATGAGCAGTTCTTC. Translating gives CASSQGPAGASGDEQFF.

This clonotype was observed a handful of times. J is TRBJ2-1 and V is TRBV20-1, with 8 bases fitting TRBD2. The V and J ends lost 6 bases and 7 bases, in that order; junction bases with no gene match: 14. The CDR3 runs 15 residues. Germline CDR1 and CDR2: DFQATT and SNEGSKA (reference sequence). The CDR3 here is CSAPMRGAFSNEQFF. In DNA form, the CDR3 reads TGCAGTGCCCCTATGCGGGGGGCCTTCAGTAATGAGCAGTTCTTC.

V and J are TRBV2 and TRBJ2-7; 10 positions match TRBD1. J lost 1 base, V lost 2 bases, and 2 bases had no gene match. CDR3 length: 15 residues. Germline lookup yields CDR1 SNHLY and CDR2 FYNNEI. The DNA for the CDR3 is TGTGCCAGCAGTGAACGGACAGGGGGTTCCTACGAGCAGTACTTC. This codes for CASSERTGGSYEQYF.

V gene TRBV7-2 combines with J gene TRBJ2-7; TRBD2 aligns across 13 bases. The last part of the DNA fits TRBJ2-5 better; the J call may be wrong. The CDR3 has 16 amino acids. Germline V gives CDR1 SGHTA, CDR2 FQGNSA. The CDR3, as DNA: TGTGCCAGCAGCCCACTAGCGGGGGGGCCGGGGAAGACCCAGTACTTC. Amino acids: CASSPLAGGPGKTQYF.

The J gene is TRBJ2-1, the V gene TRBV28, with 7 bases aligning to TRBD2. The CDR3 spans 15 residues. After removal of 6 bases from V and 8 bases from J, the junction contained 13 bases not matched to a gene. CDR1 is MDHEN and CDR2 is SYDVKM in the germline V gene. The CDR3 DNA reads TGTGCCAGCAGCCCCTCAGCGGGGTTTATTCATGAGCAGTTCTTC. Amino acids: CASSPSAGFIHEQFF.

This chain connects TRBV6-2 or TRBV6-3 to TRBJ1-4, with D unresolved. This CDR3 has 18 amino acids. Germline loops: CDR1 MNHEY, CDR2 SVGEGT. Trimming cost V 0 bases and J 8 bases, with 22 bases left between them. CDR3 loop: CASSYSPPGRYPGEKLFF. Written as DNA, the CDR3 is TGTGCCAGCAGTTACTCGCCGCCCGGCCGGTACCCCGGGGAAAAACTGTTTTTT.

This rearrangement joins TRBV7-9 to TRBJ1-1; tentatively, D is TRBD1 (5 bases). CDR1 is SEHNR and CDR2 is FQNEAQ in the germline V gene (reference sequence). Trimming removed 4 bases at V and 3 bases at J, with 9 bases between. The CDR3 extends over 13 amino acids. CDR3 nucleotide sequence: TGTGCCAGCAGCTGGCAGGGACACACTGAAGCTTTCTTT. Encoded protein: CASSWQGHTEAFF.

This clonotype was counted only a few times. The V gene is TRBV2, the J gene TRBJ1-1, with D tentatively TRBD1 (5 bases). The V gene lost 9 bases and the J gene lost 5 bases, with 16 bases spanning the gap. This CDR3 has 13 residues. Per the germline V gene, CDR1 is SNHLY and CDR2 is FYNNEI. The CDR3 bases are TGTGCCAGGGGGGGGACGGTGCTTACTGAAGCTTTCTTT. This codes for CARGGTVLTEAFF.

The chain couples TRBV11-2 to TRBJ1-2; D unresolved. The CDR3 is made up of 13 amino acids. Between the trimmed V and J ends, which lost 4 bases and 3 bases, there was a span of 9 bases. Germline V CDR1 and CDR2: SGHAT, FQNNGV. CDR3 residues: CASSWSLDYGYTF. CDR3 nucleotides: TGTGCCAGCAGCTGGTCGCTGGACTATGGCTACACCTTC.